This T cell receptor (beta chain) was recovered during a study of early T cells in non-severe SARS-CoV-2 infection. Each CDR3 protein is one row after TCRdb ran MiXCR on the 5' RACE reads. The sample gives more than 80,000 distinct CDR3 sequences, approximately 10% of which show up once; approximately 5.4% is in the top ten. CDR1 is MDHEN, CDR2 SYDVKM, per germline. Trimming took 8 bases from V and 1 from J; bases not matched to a gene: 9. The CDR3 is 15 amino acids. The rearrangement joins TRBV28 to TRBJ2-7; 9 positions agree with TRBD1. The sequence came from an adult who was a healthcare worker with PCR-confirmed SARS-CoV-2 infection or an uninfected control (not recorded which). The sample was whole blood. The CDR3 nucleotides read TGTGCCAGCTCGTACAGGGGGCGCGGTTCCTACGAGCAGTACTTC. Translation: CASSYRGRGSYEQYF.